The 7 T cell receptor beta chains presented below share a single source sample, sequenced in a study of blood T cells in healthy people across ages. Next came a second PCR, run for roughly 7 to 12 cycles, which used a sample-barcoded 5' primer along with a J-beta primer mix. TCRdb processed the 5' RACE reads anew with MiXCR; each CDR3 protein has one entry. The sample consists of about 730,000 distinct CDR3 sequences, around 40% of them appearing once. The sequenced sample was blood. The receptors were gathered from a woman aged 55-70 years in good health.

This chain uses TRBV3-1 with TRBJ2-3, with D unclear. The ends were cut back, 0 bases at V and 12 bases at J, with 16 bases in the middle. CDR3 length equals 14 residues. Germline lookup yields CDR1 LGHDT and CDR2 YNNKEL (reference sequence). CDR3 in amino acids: CASSQDKLGRAQYF. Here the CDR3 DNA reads TGTGCCAGCAGCCAAGATAAGCTCGGACGAGCACAGTATTTT.

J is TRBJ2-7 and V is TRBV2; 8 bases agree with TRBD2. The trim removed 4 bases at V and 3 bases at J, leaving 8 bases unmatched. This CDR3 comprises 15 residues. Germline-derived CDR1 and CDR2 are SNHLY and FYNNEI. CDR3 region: CASSALGLGGYEQYF. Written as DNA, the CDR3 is TGTGCCAGCAGTGCTCTGGGACTAGGTGGCTACGAGCAGTACTTC.

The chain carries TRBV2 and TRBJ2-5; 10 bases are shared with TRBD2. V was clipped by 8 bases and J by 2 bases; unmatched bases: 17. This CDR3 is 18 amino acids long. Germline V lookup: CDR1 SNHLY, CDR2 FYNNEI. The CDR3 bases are TGTGCCAGCGCGAGGGAGGGACTAGCGTCCCCGAATCAAGAGACCCAGTACTTC. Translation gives CASAREGLASPNQETQYF.

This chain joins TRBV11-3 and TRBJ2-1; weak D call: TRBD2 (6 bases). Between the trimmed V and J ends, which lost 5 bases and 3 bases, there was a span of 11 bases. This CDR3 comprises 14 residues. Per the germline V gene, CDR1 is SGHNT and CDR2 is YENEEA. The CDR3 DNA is TGTGCCAGCAGCCTGATGGAGGGCTACAATGAGCAGTTCTTC. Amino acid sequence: CASSLMEGYNEQFF. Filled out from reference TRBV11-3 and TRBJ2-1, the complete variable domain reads EAGVVQSPRYKIIEKKQPVAFWCNPISGHNTLYWYLQNLGQGPELLIRYENEEAVDDSQLPKDRFSAERLKGVDSTLKIQPAELGDSAVYLCASSLMEGYNEQFFGPGTRLTVL.

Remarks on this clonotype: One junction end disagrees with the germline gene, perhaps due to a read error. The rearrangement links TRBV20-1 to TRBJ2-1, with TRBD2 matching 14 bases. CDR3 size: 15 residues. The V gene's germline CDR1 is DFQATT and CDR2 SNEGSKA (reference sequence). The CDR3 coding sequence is TGCAGTGCCCACTCCGGACTAGCGGGAGGCGGTGAGCAGATCTTC. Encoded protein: CSAHSGLAGGGEQIF.

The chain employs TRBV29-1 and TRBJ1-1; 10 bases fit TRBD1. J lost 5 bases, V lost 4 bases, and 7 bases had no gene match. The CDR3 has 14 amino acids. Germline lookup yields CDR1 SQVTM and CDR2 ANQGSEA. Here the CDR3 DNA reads TGCAGCGTTGTCCCCGGGACAGGGGTTACTGAAGCTTTCTTT. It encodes CSVVPGTGVTEAFF.

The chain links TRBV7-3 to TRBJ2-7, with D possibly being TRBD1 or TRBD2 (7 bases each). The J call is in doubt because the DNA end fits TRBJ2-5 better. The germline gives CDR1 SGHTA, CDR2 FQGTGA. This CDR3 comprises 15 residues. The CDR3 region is CASSLTPRGGETQYF. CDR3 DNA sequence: TGTGCCAGCAGCTTAACGCCCAGGGGGGGGGAGACCCAGTACTTC.